This T cell receptor (beta chain) was documented in a study of OX40 agonist ivuxolimab in advanced cancers. Study at large: Patients in dose escalation had liver, melanoma, kidney or head and neck cancers.

This clone was observed a single time. Using immunoSEQ multiplex PCR, the repertoire was profiled, and TCRdb retains in-frame clones only, with some absent. The table includes tens of thousands of clones, 84% detected once. Material: CD4+ or CD8+ T cells sorted from blood, obtained in a trial of the OX40 agonist ivuxolimab. The sequence came from an adult with an advanced solid tumor such as melanoma, head and neck, liver or kidney cancer.

The CDR3 sequence: CASSLGLAGPTDTQYF. CDR3 coding DNA: TGTGCCAGCAGTCTGGGACTAGCGGGCCCCACAGATACGCAGTATTTT. This chain joins TRBV7-3 and TRBJ2-3; 12 bases are shared with TRBD2. The CDR3 consists of 16 residues. The V segment lost 6 bases and the J segment 2 bases; nucleotides outside the gene matches: 6. Germline values: CDR1 SGHTA, CDR2 FQGTGA.